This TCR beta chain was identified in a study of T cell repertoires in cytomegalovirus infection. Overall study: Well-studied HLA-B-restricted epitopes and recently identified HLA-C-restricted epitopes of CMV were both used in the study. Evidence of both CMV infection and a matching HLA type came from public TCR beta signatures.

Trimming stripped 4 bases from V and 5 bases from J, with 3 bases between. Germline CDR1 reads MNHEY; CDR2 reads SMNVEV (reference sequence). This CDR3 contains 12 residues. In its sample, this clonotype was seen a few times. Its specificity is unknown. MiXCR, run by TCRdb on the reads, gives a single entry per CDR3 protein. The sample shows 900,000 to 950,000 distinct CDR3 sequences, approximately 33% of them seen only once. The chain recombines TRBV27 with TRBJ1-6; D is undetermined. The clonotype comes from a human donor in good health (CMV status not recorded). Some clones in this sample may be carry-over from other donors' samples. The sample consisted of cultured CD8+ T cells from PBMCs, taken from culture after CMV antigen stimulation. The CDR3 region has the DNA TGTGCCAGCAGTTACGATAATTCACCCCTCCACTTT. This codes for CASSYDNSPLHF.